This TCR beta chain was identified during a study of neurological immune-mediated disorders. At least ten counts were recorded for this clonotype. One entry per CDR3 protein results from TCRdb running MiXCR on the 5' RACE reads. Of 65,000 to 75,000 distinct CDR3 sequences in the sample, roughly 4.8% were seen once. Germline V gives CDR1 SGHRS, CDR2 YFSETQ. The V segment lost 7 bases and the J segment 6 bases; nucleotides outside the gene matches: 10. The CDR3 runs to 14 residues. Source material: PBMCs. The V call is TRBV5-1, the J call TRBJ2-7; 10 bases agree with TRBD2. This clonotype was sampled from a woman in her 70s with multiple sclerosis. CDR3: CASSQREGRSEQYF. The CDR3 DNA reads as TGCGCCAGCTCCCAGCGGGAGGGCCGCTCCGAGCAGTACTTC.